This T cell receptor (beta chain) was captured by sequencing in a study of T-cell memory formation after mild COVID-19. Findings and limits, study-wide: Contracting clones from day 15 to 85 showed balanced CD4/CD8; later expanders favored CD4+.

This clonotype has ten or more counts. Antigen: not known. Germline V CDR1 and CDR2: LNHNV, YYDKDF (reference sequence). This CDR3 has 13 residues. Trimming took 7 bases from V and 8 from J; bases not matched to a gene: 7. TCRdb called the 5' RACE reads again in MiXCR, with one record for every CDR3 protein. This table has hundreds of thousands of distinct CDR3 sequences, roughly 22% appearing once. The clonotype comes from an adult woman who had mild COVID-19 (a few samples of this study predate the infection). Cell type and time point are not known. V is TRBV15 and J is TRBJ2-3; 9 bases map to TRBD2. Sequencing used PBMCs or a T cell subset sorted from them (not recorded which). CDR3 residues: CATTAGGLGTQYF. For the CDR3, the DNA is TGTGCCACCACGGCGGGGGGGCTGGGTACGCAGTATTTT.